This is a list of T cell receptor beta chains from one sample in a study of blood T cell repertoires in COVID-19. Profiling relied on immunoSEQ multiplex PCR, and the TCRdb table lists in-frame clones only, not all of them. This sample has about 120,000 clones, with approximately 68% found just once. The sample taken for sequencing was peripheral blood. The receptors originated from a woman between 65 and 79 years old with acute or convalescent COVID-19. CDR3s include the opening cysteine and the closing phenylalanine or tryptophan. Each record gives: clone size, J gene, D gene, V gene, CDR3 protein, CDR3 DNA. A D gene is named only where the DNA matches it firmly. Clone size is shown for a subset of rows, as once, few, many or a class of expanded clone.

size: once; J: TRBJ2-3; D: TRBD2; V: TRBV18; CDR3: CASSVSGTSEAQYF; DNA: TGTGCCAGCTCAGTCTCGGGGACTAGCGAGGCGCAGTATTTT
size: .; J: TRBJ1-1; D: .; V: TRBV5-1; CDR3: CASTTGTMNTEAFF; DNA: TGCGCCAGTACGACCGGGACTATGAACACTGAAGCTTTCTTT
size: .; J: TRBJ2-1; D: TRBD2; V: TRBV28; CDR3: CAGQRGEGLADPSYNEQFF; DNA: TGTGCCGGCCAGAGAGGGGAGGGACTAGCGGACCCCTCCTACAATGAGCAGTTCTTC
size: .; J: TRBJ2-5; D: .; V: TRBV5-6; CDR3: CASSDGLLRETQYF; DNA: TGTGCCAGCAGCGACGGACTCCTCAGGGAGACCCAGTACTTC
size: few; J: TRBJ2-7; D: TRBD2; V: TRBV11-2; CDR3: CASSSPTSFEQYF; DNA: TGTGCCAGCAGCTCCCCGACTAGCTTCGAGCAGTACTTC
size: few; J: TRBJ2-7; D: TRBD1; V: TRBV2; CDR3: CASSTGGPYEQYF; DNA: TGTGCCAGCAGTACAGGGGGCCCCTACGAGCAGTACTTC
size: .; J: TRBJ2-1; D: TRBD2; V: TRBV6-4; CDR3: CASSDSASGRTEQFF; DNA: TGTGCCAGCAGTGACTCGGCTAGCGGGAGGACTGAGCAGTTCTTC
size: few; J: TRBJ2-7; D: TRBD2; V: TRBV28; CDR3: CASSYSGKAYEQYF; DNA: TGTGCCAGCAGCTATAGCGGGAAAGCCTACGAGCAGTACTTC
size: few; J: TRBJ2-7; D: .; V: TRBV19; CDR3: CASSIEGRPLDEQYF; DNA: TGTGCCAGTAGTATAGAGGGCAGGCCTTTGGACGAGCAGTACTTC
size: few; J: TRBJ1-6; D: .; V: TRBV19; CDR3: CASSIAEGALHF; DNA: TGTGCCAGTAGTATTGCGGAAGGTGCCCTCCACTTT
size: .; J: TRBJ2-2; D: TRBD2; V: TRBV10-1; CDR3: CASSLAAYTGELFF; DNA: TGCGCCAGCAGCCTAGCGGCTTACACCGGGGAGCTGTTTTTT
size: .; J: TRBJ2-7; D: TRBD1; V: TRBV6-5; CDR3: CASTSGTGTYEQYF; DNA: TGTGCCAGCACTTCCGGGACAGGGACCTACGAGCAGTACTTC
size: once; J: TRBJ1-6; D: TRBD1; V: TRBV11-2; CDR3: CASSLAPADRGQPLHF; DNA: TGTGCCAGCAGCTTAGCCCCCGCAGACAGGGGGCAACCCCTCCACTTT
size: .; J: TRBJ2-5; D: .; V: TRBV19; CDR3: CASSIGGQQETQYF; DNA: TGTGCCAGTAGTATAGGGGGGCAGCAAGAGACCCAGTACTTC
size: few; J: TRBJ1-5; D: TRBD1; V: TRBV18; CDR3: CASSTDRGSVGNQPQHF; DNA: TGTGCCAGCTCTACGGACAGGGGGAGCGTTGGCAATCAGCCCCAGCATTTT